What follows are 2 T cell receptor beta chains derived from one specimen sequenced in a study of T cell repertoires in cytomegalovirus infection (dated by TCRdb to the late 2010s). Which antigens these TCRs recognize remains unknown. The sample's treatment or condition label, decoded: in vitro stimulation with specific CMV peptide epitopes to enrich CMV-specific T cells. TCRdb names Illumina HiSeq 1500 as the instrument used. Using fastp trimming at Q25 and MiXCR clonotype assembly, TCRdb reanalyzed the public sequencing data and kept in-frame beta chains. Identical CDR3 proteins give one entry, which carries the most common genes and DNA. For this sample the table gives about 920,000 distinct CDR3 sequences, of which approximately 31% were detected only once. The top ten constitute 13% of the sample. The source material was cultured CD8+ T cells from PBMCs, sampled from culture after CMV antigen stimulation. Every receptor here comes from a human donor in good health (CMV status not recorded). Some clones in this sample may be carry-over from other donors' samples.

The sample holds a few counts of this clonotype. The gene calls are TRBV4-1 and TRBJ1-2, with D uncertain. V was cut by 0 bases and J by 7 bases, with 12 bases left in between. Germline-derived CDR1 and CDR2 are MGHRA and YSYEKL. CDR3 length: 14 amino acids. CDR3 DNA sequence: TGCGCCAGCAGCCAAGATCGGCTGGTTGCTGGCTACACCTTC. Translated: CASSQDRLVAGYTF.

The sample holds a few counts of this clonotype. The chain uses TRBV7-6 and TRBJ2-3; D perhaps matches TRBD2 (7 bases). Deletions cut 0 bases from V and 0 bases from J, with 13 bases between. CDR1 SGHVS and CDR2 FNYEAQ come from the germline V gene. The CDR3 is 17 residues long. DNA for the CDR3: TGTGCCAGCAGCTTAGCGGTCGGGGGGACAAGCACAGATACGCAGTATTTT. Its protein is CASSLAVGGTSTDTQYF. The variable domain in full, with the rest retrieved from reference TRBV7-6 and TRBJ2-3, is GAGVSQSPRYKVTKRGQDVALRCDPISGHVSLYWYRQALGQGPEFLTYFNYEAQQDKSGLPNDRFSAERPEGSISTLTIQRTEQRDSAMYRCASSLAVGGTSTDTQYFGPGTRLTVL.